These 3 T cell receptor beta chains share one sample of origin, sequenced in a study of T-cell reconstitution after alpha-beta-depleted transplantation in children. Preparation of the TCRbeta library used unique molecular identifiers. MiXCR was run by TCRdb on the PCR reads, yielding one entry per CDR3 protein. Among 100,000 or so distinct CDR3 sequences listed, 5% to 6% were seen once. The source was PBMCs, mostly from graft donor cells, collected 60 days after TCRalphabeta/CD19-depleted stem cell transplant. These receptors were obtained from a female patient aged 2-10 years who had a stem cell transplant for Fanconi anemia, so the T cells may come from the graft donor.

This clonotype came up many times. This chain uses TRBV28 with TRBJ2-2; D tentatively reads TRBD1 or TRBD2 (6 bases each). This CDR3 has 15 amino acids. Trimming pared 8 bases from V and 6 bases from J, leaving 19 bases between. Germline V lookup: CDR1 MDHEN, CDR2 SYDVKM. CDR3 bases: TGTGCCAGCTTAAAGGGGGGAACATCGGCCGGGGAGCTGTTTTTT. Protein product: CASLKGGTSAGELFF.

The chain recombines TRBV20-1 with TRBJ2-5, with TRBD1 as a possible D gene (5 bases). Germline CDR1 is DFQATT and CDR2 is SNEGSKA (reference sequence). The germline V and J ends were trimmed by 3 bases and 1 base, with 21 bases remaining between them. The CDR3 runs to 17 residues. DNA of the CDR3: TGCAGTGCTAGGGGGCTAACCGAAGAGAGATCCCAAGAGACCCAGTACTTC. It specifies CSARGLTEERSQETQYF.

This clonotype occurred many times. The chain uses TRBV6-2 or TRBV6-3 and TRBJ2-5; D might be TRBD1 or TRBD2, each matching 6 bases. Trimming shortened V by 0 bases and J by 2 bases, and 13 bases separated the two germline ends. Looked up from germline, CDR1 is MNHEY and CDR2 is SVGEGT. The length of the CDR3 is 16 residues. The CDR3 nucleotides read TGTGCCAGCAGTTACTCTTCGGGGGCAGGTCAAGAGACCCAGTACTTC. This gives the protein CASSYSSGAGQETQYF.